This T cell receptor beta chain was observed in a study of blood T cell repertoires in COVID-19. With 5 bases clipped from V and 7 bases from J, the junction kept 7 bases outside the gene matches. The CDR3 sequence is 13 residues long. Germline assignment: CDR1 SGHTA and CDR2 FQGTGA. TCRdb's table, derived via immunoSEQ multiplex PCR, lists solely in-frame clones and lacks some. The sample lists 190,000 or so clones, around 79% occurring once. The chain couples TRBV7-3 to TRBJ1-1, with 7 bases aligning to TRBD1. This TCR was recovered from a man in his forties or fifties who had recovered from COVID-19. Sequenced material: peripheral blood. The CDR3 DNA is TGTGCCAGCAGCCCAGGGGGGTATGGTGAAGCTTTCTTT. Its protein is CASSPGGYGEAFF.